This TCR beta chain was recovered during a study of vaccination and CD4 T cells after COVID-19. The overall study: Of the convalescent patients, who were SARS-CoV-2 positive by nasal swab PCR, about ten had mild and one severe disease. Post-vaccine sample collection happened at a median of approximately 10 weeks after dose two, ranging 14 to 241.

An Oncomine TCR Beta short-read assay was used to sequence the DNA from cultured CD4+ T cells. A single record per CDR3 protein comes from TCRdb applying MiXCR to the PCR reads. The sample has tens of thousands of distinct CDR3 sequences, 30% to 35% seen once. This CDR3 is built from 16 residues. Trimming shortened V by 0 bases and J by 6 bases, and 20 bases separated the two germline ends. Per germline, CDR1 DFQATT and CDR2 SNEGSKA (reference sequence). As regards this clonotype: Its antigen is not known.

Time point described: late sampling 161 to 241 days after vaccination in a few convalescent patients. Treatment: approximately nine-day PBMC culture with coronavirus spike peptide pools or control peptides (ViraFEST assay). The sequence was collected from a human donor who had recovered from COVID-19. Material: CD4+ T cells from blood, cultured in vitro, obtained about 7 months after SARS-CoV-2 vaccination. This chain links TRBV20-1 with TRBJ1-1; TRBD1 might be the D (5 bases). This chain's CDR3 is CSARDRIFVGVAEAFF. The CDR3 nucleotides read TGCAGTGCTAGAGATCGGATTTTCGTAGGGGTCGCTGAAGCTTTCTTT.